These 21 T cell receptor beta chains were sequenced from one sample in a study of CD8 T cells in Susac syndrome. Random hexamers primed reverse transcription of roughly 0.5 to 1 ug RNA. MiXCR, run by TCRdb on the immunoSEQ multiplex PCR reads, gives a single entry per CDR3 protein. The repertoire consists of under 200,000 distinct CDR3 sequences, with roughly 96% occurring once and the leading ten covering about 0.15%. The sample was CD8+ T cells from PBMCs. The receptors stem from a human donor with multiple sclerosis.

The chain employs TRBV29-1 and TRBJ2-1, with TRBD1 matching 7 bases. The ends lost 4 bases at V and 5 bases at J; junction bases unmatched: 5. There are 13 residues in the CDR3. The germline CDR1 and CDR2 sequences are SQVTM and ANQGSEA. The CDR3 DNA reads as TGCAGCGTTGTATCCGACAGGGACAATGAGCAGTTCTTC. Its protein is CSVVSDRDNEQFF.

V gene TRBV28 combines with J gene TRBJ2-7; D possibly corresponds to TRBD1 (6 bases). CDR1 and CDR2 (germline): MDHEN, SYDVKM. Trimming stripped 2 bases from V and 5 bases from J, with 10 bases between. The CDR3 is 13 residues long. CDR3 protein: CASSLDGDNEQYF. The CDR3 DNA reads TGTGCCAGCAGTTTAGACGGGGACAACGAGCAGTACTTC.

The count of this clonotype is one. This sequence joins TRBV30 and TRBJ2-7; D is possibly TRBD2 (6 bases). Trimming left V 1 base short and J 0 bases short, with 13 bases between. The CDR3 has 15 amino acids. The V gene's germline CDR1 is GTSNPN and CDR2 SVGIG (reference sequence). Here the CDR3 DNA reads TGTGCCTGGAGTGGGCTAGCGCATAGCTCCTACGAGCAGTACTTC. This encodes CAWSGLAHSSYEQYF.

The genes are TRBV7-9 and TRBJ2-7; the match to TRBD2 covers 15 bases. J gave up 6 bases and V 0 bases, and 12 bases lay outside the gene matches. The germline gives CDR1 SEHNR, CDR2 FQNEAQ (reference sequence). The CDR3 extends over 19 amino acids. The CDR3 loop is CASSLAPGLAGGQRGEQYF. The CDR3 nucleotides are TGTGCCAGCAGCTTAGCACCGGGACTAGCGGGAGGCCAGAGGGGCGAGCAGTACTTC.

This chain connects TRBV5-4 to TRBJ1-1, with 10 nucleotides matching TRBD1. With 3 bases clipped from V and 11 bases from J, the junction kept 4 bases outside the gene matches. The length of the CDR3 is 12 residues. Germline V lookup: CDR1 SGHNT, CDR2 YYREEE (reference sequence). In DNA, the CDR3 is TGTGCCAGCAGCTCTGGACAGGGGGGCGCTTTCTTT. This codes for CASSSGQGGAFF.

Comments on this clonotype: One end of the junction varies from germline; a read error may be responsible. This rearrangement joins TRBV7-8 to TRBJ1-5, with no clear D. There are 12 residues in the CDR3. The germline CDR1 and CDR2 sequences are SGHVS and FQNEAQ. The CDR3 sequence is CANSLLNQPQHF. The CDR3 DNA reads TGTGCCAACAGCTTACTCAATCAGCCCCAGCATTTT.

This clonotype was observed a single time. The chain recombines TRBV20-1 with TRBJ2-3; a possible D gene is TRBD2 (6 bases). CDR1 DFQATT and CDR2 SNEGSKA come from the germline V gene (reference sequence). This CDR3 spans 14 amino acids. Trimming stripped 6 bases from V and 2 bases from J, with 15 bases between. Written as DNA, the CDR3 is TGCAGTGCGGACGCGGGATGGGACACAGATACGCAGTATTTT. It encodes CSADAGWDTDTQYF.

V is TRBV4-1 and J is TRBJ2-2; either TRBD1 or TRBD2 may supply D (5 bases each). V was pared by 0 bases and J by 1 base, with 9 bases between. There are 16 residues in the CDR3. Germline lookup yields CDR1 MGHRA and CDR2 YSYEKL. CDR3 amino acids: CASSQDGTENTGELFF. CDR3 nucleotide sequence: TGCGCCAGCAGCCAAGACGGGACGGAGAACACCGGGGAGCTGTTTTTT.

The rearrangement uses TRBV7-6 and TRBJ2-7; 11 bases agree with TRBD1. The junction had 5 bases not matched to a gene; V was cut back by 5 bases and J by 5 bases. The CDR3 is 14 residues long. Germline lookup yields CDR1 SGHVS and CDR2 FNYEAQ. Written as DNA, the CDR3 is TGTGCCAGCAGCCCTCCGGGACAGGGGGACGAGCAGTACTTC. Its translation is CASSPPGQGDEQYF.

The chain recombines TRBV20-1 with TRBJ2-5; TRBD2 matches at 10 bases. The CDR3 runs to 17 residues. Germline CDR1 reads DFQATT; CDR2 reads SNEGSKA (reference sequence). The trim removed 2 bases at V and 5 bases at J, leaving 14 bases unmatched. CDR3 sequence reads: CSARLRLLAGVNETQYF. Here the CDR3 DNA reads TGCAGTGCTAGACTGCGTCTCCTAGCGGGAGTGAATGAGACCCAGTACTTC.

The rearrangement uses TRBV3-1 and TRBJ2-1; TRBD2 agrees at 11 bases. CDR3 length: 16 amino acids. After removal of 4 bases from V and 7 bases from J, the junction contained 9 bases not matched to a gene. The germline CDR1 and CDR2 sequences are LGHDT and YNNKEL (reference sequence). The CDR3 spells CASSRFLLAGANEQFF. CDR3 DNA: TGTGCCAGCAGCCGATTCCTACTAGCGGGAGCAAATGAGCAGTTCTTC.

V usage is TRBV27 and J usage is TRBJ1-1; D is perhaps TRBD1 (5 bases). V was shortened by 6 bases and J by 5 bases, with 10 bases between the two germline ends. CDR3 length equals 12 residues. CDR1 and CDR2 from the germline V gene are MNHEY and SMNVEV (reference sequence). The CDR3 protein is CASRKGITEAFF. CDR3 sequence (DNA): TGTGCCAGCAGAAAGGGGATAACTGAAGCTTTCTTT.

The chain joins TRBV7-8 to TRBJ2-1, with 11 bases matching TRBD2. The CDR3 loop spans 17 amino acids. Germline V gene data show CDR1 as SGHVS and CDR2 as FQNEAQ. V lost 5 bases, J lost 8 bases, and 14 bases stayed unmatched. As DNA, the CDR3 is TGTGCCAGCAGCCCAGTAGGGTTAGCGGGAGGGCACGATGAGCAGTTCTTC. Its translation: CASSPVGLAGGHDEQFF.

The CDR3 DNA reads as TGCGCCAGCTCCCTTGGAGTGGGGAACGAGCAGTACTTC. Translation gives CASSLGVGNEQYF. The chain couples TRBV4-1 to TRBJ2-7, with no clear D. The germline CDR1 and CDR2 sequences are MGHRA and YSYEKL. The CDR3 is made up of 13 amino acids. Trimming removed 8 bases at V and 5 bases at J, with 16 bases between.

V usage is TRBV27 and J usage is TRBJ2-1; D unresolved. V lost 3 bases and J 6 bases, leaving 6 bases between the germline ends. CDR3 length: 12 residues. Germline-derived CDR1 and CDR2 are MNHEY and SMNVEV (reference sequence). Here the CDR3 reads CASSFQGNEQFF. CDR3 DNA: TGTGCCAGCAGTTTTCAAGGCAATGAGCAGTTCTTC.

The gene calls are TRBV27 and TRBJ2-1; D possibly corresponds to TRBD2 (6 bases). Germline values: CDR1 MNHEY, CDR2 SMNVEV (reference sequence). The V end was cut by 7 bases, the J end by 0 bases, with 13 bases between. The CDR3 loop spans 15 amino acids. The CDR3 coding sequence is TGTGCCAGCAAGGTTGCCGGGAGCTCCTACAATGAGCAGTTCTTC. This gives the protein CASKVAGSSYNEQFF.

The chain joins TRBV6-5 to TRBJ2-7, with 8 bases identical to TRBD1. V lost 2 bases, J lost 2 bases, and 5 bases stayed unmatched. The CDR3 has 15 amino acids. Germline CDR1 and CDR2: MNHEY and SVGAGI. The CDR3 is CASSYTRDRPYEQYF. The DNA for the CDR3 is TGTGCCAGCAGTTACACCCGGGACAGGCCCTACGAGCAGTACTTC.

V is TRBV29-1 and J is TRBJ2-5; D gene ambiguous. V was cut by 5 bases and J by 8 bases, with 9 bases left in between. Per the germline V gene, CDR1 is SQVTM and CDR2 is ANQGSEA. This CDR3 comprises 10 residues. The CDR3 region is CSVLRATQYF. In DNA, the CDR3 is TGCAGCGTTCTTAGGGCAACCCAGTACTTC. The full variable domain, completed using reference TRBV29-1 and TRBJ2-5, is SAVISQKPSRDICQRGTSLTIQCQVDSQVTMMFWYRQQPGQSLTLIATANQGSEATYESGFVIDKFPISRPNLTFSTLTVSNMSPEDSSIYLCSVLRATQYFGPGTRLLVL.

This chain uses TRBV30 with TRBJ2-1; 7 nucleotides align to TRBD2. Germline V gene data show CDR1 as GTSNPN and CDR2 as SVGIG (reference sequence). J lost 5 bases, V lost 3 bases, and 10 bases had no gene match. CDR3 length equals 15 residues. For the CDR3, the DNA is TGTGCCTGGAGCGTACTGTGGGGGAGGGACAATGAGCAGTTCTTC. Translation: CAWSVLWGRDNEQFF.

The J gene is TRBJ2-7, the V gene TRBV12-5, with no clear D. This CDR3 region has 12 residues. Germline CDR1 LGHNT, CDR2 FRNRAP. Deletions cut 1 base from V and 2 bases from J, with 3 bases between. CDR3 nucleotide sequence: TGTGCTAGTGGTTTGGAGACCTACGAGCAGTACTTC. It codes for CASGLETYEQYF.

The chain couples TRBV20-1 to TRBJ2-7, with D possibly TRBD2 on 6 matching bases. Between the trimmed V and J ends, which lost 0 bases and 3 bases, there was a span of 15 bases. The CDR3 length is 15 residues. Germline V gene lookup returns CDR1 DFQATT and CDR2 SNEGSKA (reference sequence). CDR3 protein: CSARDRGGTDYEQYF. DNA for the CDR3: TGCAGTGCTAGAGATCGGGGCGGGACTGACTACGAGCAGTACTTC.